Sequencing of this T cell receptor (beta chain) was carried out in a study of T cells in Graves' hyperthyroidism and ophthalmopathy. Germline values: CDR1 MNHEY, CDR2 SVGAGI. The CDR3 runs to 15 residues. The germline V and J ends were trimmed by 4 bases and 4 bases, with 16 bases remaining between them. Orbital computed tomography, thyroid ultrasound, serum thyroxine and TRAb, and clinical symptoms together informed the diagnoses. Amplification yielded TCR beta CDR3 regions, with RNA transcripts as the source. In the first-round RT-PCR of the TCR CDR3, the HTBI primer set was used. TCRdb re-analysed the multiplex PCR reads in MiXCR, keeping a single row per CDR3 protein. The table lists some 360,000 distinct CDR3 sequences, around 18% of them singletons.

The chain joins TRBV6-5 to TRBJ1-2; weak D call: TRBD1 (5 bases). This clonotype originated in a woman aged 40 to 49 with Graves' ophthalmopathy. The sequencing input was blood. CDR3 in DNA: TGTGCCAGCAGTTTCAACCACGGGACGGTCTATGGCTACACCTTC. Translation: CASSFNHGTVYGYTF.